Shown below are 9 T cell receptor beta chains from a single sample sequenced in a study of T cell responses to AZD1222 COVID-19 vaccine. This table comes from immunoSEQ multiplex PCR, and its TCRdb copy is limited to in-frame clones, with some not included. Among 110,000 or so clones, roughly 88% were seen once, and the ten largest hold 9.5% to 15%. The source material was peripheral blood, sampled on day 0 of MenACWY control vaccination. These receptors came from an adult in good health.

This chain links TRBV9 with TRBJ1-2, with a tentative D call TRBD1 (6 bases). Trimming took off 0 bases at V and 4 bases at J, with 13 bases between the two ends. The CDR3 spans 15 residues. Germline V gives CDR1 SGDLS, CDR2 YYNGEE. CDR3 bases: TGTGCCAGCAGCGTAGAAGAGGGACATTCCTATGGCTACACCTTC. It yields the protein CASSVEEGHSYGYTF. The complete variable domain, with remaining parts taken from reference TRBV9 and TRBJ1-2, reads DSGVTQTPKHLITATGQRVTLRCSPRSGDLSVYWYQQSLDQGLQFLIQYYNGEERAKGNILERFSAQQFPDLHSELNLSSLELGDSALYFCASSVEEGHSYGYTFGSGTRLTVV.

The genes are TRBV27 and TRBJ2-1; 12 bases match TRBD2. The CDR3 consists of 19 residues. Germline loops: CDR1 MNHEY, CDR2 SMNVEV (reference sequence). After removal of 7 bases from V and 2 bases from J, the junction contained 15 bases not matched to a gene. This chain's CDR3 is CASTSGGSRLAGAYNEQFF. The DNA of the CDR3 is TGTGCCAGCACCTCCGGAGGGAGCCGACTAGCGGGGGCCTACAATGAGCAGTTCTTC.

The genes are TRBV7-2 and TRBJ1-6, with D possibly being TRBD1 (6 bases). Germline CDR1 and CDR2: SGHTA and FQGNSA. Trimming stripped 7 bases from V and 8 bases from J, with 15 bases between. The CDR3 length is 14 residues. The CDR3: CASTGGGRYSPLHF. The CDR3 DNA reads as TGTGCCAGCACTGGTGGGGGGCGCTATTCACCCCTCCACTTT.

In nucleotides, the CDR3 is TGTGCCATCAGTAGGAGCCCAGAAGGTGAAAAACTGTTTTTT. Translating gives CAISRSPEGEKLFF. The chain uses TRBV10-3 and TRBJ1-4; D is ambiguous. There are 14 residues in the CDR3. The V end lost 5 bases, the J end lost 7 bases, and 14 bases lay between the germline ends. CDR1 is ENHRY and CDR2 is SYGVKD in the germline V gene.

The chain is built from TRBV5-6 and TRBJ1-5; D remains ambiguous. Germline CDR1 SGHDT, CDR2 YYEEEE. V shed 2 bases and J shed 3 bases, with 9 bases lying between them. The CDR3 spans 14 residues. The CDR3 loop is CASSLGRYNQPQHF. CDR3 bases: TGTGCCAGCAGCTTAGGACGGTACAATCAGCCCCAGCATTTT.

The rearrangement joins TRBV7-9 to TRBJ1-3; tentatively, D is TRBD1 (6 bases). The V and J ends lost 0 bases and 0 bases respectively, with 12 bases between them. This CDR3 contains 17 residues. Germline V CDR1 and CDR2: SEHNR, FQNEAQ (reference sequence). CDR3 residues: CASSLAYPGASGNTIYF. The DNA for the CDR3 is TGTGCCAGCAGCTTAGCGTACCCGGGGGCCTCTGGAAACACCATATATTTT.

This chain uses TRBV7-2 with TRBJ1-2, with 11 positions matching TRBD1. CDR3 length: 14 residues. The V gene end was trimmed by 4 bases and the J gene end by 12 bases; junction bases not matched to a gene: 10. Germline-derived CDR1 and CDR2 are SGHTA and FQGNSA. The CDR3 here is CASSSWTGGDRDTF. The CDR3 nucleotides are TGTGCCAGCAGCTCATGGACAGGGGGCGATAGGGACACCTTC.

This chain connects TRBV19 to TRBJ1-4, with D perhaps TRBD1 (5 bases). Trimming removed 5 bases at V and 12 bases at J, with 25 bases between. Germline assignment: CDR1 LNHDA and CDR2 SQIVND (reference sequence). This CDR3 is 16 amino acids long. The CDR3 DNA sequence: TGTGCCAGTAGTTCTAAGACGACCAGCGGACATTTGGAACTGTTTTTT. This translates into CASSSKTTSGHLELFF.

The CDR3 nucleotides read TGTGCCAGCAGGACAAGGCTAGCGTCCTACGAGCAGTACTTC. Protein: CASRTRLASYEQYF. This chain uses TRBV7-8 with TRBJ2-7; maybe TRBD2 (6 bases). This CDR3 is built from 14 residues. Germline V gene lookup returns CDR1 SGHVS and CDR2 FQNEAQ. V was cut by 6 bases and J by 1 base, with 13 bases left in between. The entire variable domain, with the rest obtained from reference TRBV7-8 and TRBJ2-7, is as follows: GAGVSQSPRYKVAKRGQDVALRCDPISGHVSLFWYQQALGQGPEFLTYFQNEAQLDKSGLPSDRFFAERPEGSVSTLKIQRTQQEDSAVYLCASRTRLASYEQYFGPGTRLTVT.